The 5 T cell receptor beta chains in this list originate from one sample, sequenced in a study of cytomegalovirus exposure and HLA in healthy donors. TCRdb keeps only in-frame clones here, not all; method: immunoSEQ multiplex PCR. The data show around 230,000 clones, with 86% seen just once and 1.2% held by the top ten. Source material: PBMCs. The origin of the receptors is a woman aged 25 to 39 in good health and CMV-seropositive.

The V and J genes are TRBV29-1 and TRBJ1-2; D perhaps matches TRBD1 (5 bases). There are 14 residues in the CDR3. CDR1 and CDR2 from the germline V gene are SQVTM and ANQGSEA. V shed 3 bases and J shed 5 bases, with 16 bases lying between them. The CDR3 bases are TGCAGCGTTGATATCCTGACAGCCTCGTATGGCTACACCTTC. Translating it yields CSVDILTASYGYTF.

This chain links TRBV29-1 with TRBJ2-7; perhaps TRBD1 as D (6 bases). Germline-derived CDR1 and CDR2 are SQVTM and ANQGSEA. V shed 4 bases and J shed 0 bases, with 13 bases lying between them. The CDR3 loop spans 14 amino acids. The CDR3, as DNA: TGCAGCGTTGCCCCCAGGGGTCCCTCCTACGAGCAGTACTTC. It translates to CSVAPRGPSYEQYF.

The rearrangement links TRBV5-6 to TRBJ2-1; D gene unclear. In germline, CDR1 is SGHDT, CDR2 YYEEEE. CDR3 length equals 15 residues. V lost 0 bases and J 2 bases, leaving 9 bases between the germline ends. CDR3 region: CASSLAAAAYNEQFF. CDR3 nucleotide sequence: TGTGCCAGCAGCTTGGCCGCGGCGGCCTACAATGAGCAGTTCTTC.

The V gene is TRBV9, the J gene TRBJ2-1, with 9 positions matching TRBD2. V dropped 0 bases and J dropped 3; count of bases not matched to a gene: 4. Germline V gene lookup returns CDR1 SGDLS and CDR2 YYNGEE. The CDR3 has 16 residues. CDR3 loop: CASSVGLADFYNEQFF. Written as DNA, the CDR3 is TGTGCCAGCAGCGTAGGACTAGCGGACTTCTACAATGAGCAGTTCTTC.

V is TRBV30 and J is TRBJ2-7; 12 bases are shared with TRBD1. The germline gives CDR1 GTSNPN, CDR2 SVGIG (reference sequence). This CDR3 is built from 14 residues. With V trimmed by 0 bases and J by 11 bases, 8 bases remained unmatched. The CDR3 sequence: CAWSVSGTGGKEYF. CDR3 coding DNA: TGTGCCTGGAGTGTATCAGGGACAGGGGGCAAGGAGTACTTC.